This entry describes one TCR beta chain. The target antigen is unknown. This sample was taken from a study of shared clonotypes between healthy human individuals. The CDR3 totals 16 residues. The germline V and J ends were trimmed by 5 bases and 8 bases, with 23 bases remaining between them. Germline V gene data show CDR1 as SGHRS and CDR2 as YFSETQ. Clones were read by immunoSEQ multiplex PCR, and TCRdb kept only the in-frame ones, dropping some. Here the sample spans approximately 320,000 clones, about 74% being singletons. Points from the study as a whole: The researchers took only blood, and tissue repertoires probably look different. Across subsets, estimated richness was generally greater for naive than for memory populations. Genetic and exposure-history diversity was limited by the small donor number.

Sequenced sample: memory CD4+ T cells sorted from blood. Subset noted: CD45RA-negative fraction. The TCR originated in a man aged 25 to 40 in good health. This chain uses TRBV5-1 with TRBJ2-1; D may be TRBD1 or TRBD2 (5 bases each). The CDR3 is CASRQRGGWVDDEQFF. CDR3 sequence (DNA): TGCGCCAGCAGGCAAAGGGGCGGGTGGGTTGACGATGAGCAGTTCTTC.